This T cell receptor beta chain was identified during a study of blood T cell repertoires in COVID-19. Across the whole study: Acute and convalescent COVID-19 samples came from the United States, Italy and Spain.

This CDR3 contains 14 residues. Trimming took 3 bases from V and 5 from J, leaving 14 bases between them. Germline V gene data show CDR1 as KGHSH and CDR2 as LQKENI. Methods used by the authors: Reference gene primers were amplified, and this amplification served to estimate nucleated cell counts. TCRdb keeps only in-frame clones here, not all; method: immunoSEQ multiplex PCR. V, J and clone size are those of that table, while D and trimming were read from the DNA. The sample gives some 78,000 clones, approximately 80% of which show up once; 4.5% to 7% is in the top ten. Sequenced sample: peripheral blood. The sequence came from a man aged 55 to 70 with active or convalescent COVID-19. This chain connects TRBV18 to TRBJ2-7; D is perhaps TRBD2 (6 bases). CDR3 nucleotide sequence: TGTGCCAGCTCACCTTACGGAGGGGAGGACGAGCAGTACTTC. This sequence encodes CASSPYGGEDEQYF.